One and the same sample provided the 30 T cell receptor beta chains below, sequenced in a study of shared clonotypes between healthy human individuals. Sequenced by immunoSEQ multiplex PCR; TCRdb stores in-frame clones only, minus some. The sample includes approximately 2.4 million clones, around 95% seen only once; the top ten take 0.1% to 0.15%. Specimen: naive CD4+ T cells sorted from blood. The subset here: CD45RA+ positively selected. The receptors stem from a man aged 18 to 29 in good health.

The chain carries TRBV4-3 and TRBJ1-6, with D uncertain. The CDR3 totals 16 residues. Trimming left V 0 bases short and J 9 bases short, with 15 bases between. The germline V gene has CDR1 LGHNA and CDR2 YSLEER. The CDR3 DNA sequence: TGCGCCAGCAGCCAAGAGTGGACGGCAGCCCTTTCACCCCTCCACTTT. This codes for CASSQEWTAALSPLHF.

Remarks on this clone: Other DNA sequences from this sample encode an identical CDR3 as well. V gene TRBV18 combines with J gene TRBJ2-7; the D is unclear. V gave up 3 bases and J gave up 1 base, with 7 bases separating them. The CDR3 extends over 13 amino acids. CDR1 and CDR2 from the germline V gene are KGHSH and LQKENI. CDR3 amino acids: CASSPLGSYEQYF. As DNA, the CDR3 is TGTGCCAGCTCACCCTTAGGATCCTACGAGCAGTACTTC. The full variable domain, with the rest looked up from reference TRBV18 and TRBJ2-7, is NAGVMQNPRHLVRRRGQEARLRCSPMKGHSHVYWYRQLPEEGLKFMVYLQKENIIDESGMPKERFSAEFPKEGPSILRIQQVVRGDSAAYFCASSPLGSYEQYFGPGTRLTVT.

The J gene is TRBJ2-3, the V gene TRBV11-3; D is unclear. V lost 5 bases and J 7 bases, leaving 13 bases between the germline ends. CDR3 length: 13 amino acids. Germline CDR1 is SGHNT and CDR2 is YENEEA. The CDR3 DNA reads TGTGCCAGCAGCCCCCCCGACGTGAATACGCAGTATTTT. Translating it yields CASSPPDVNTQYF.

The chain carries TRBV19 and TRBJ1-5; D possibly corresponds to TRBD1 (5 bases). Germline lookup yields CDR1 LNHDA and CDR2 SQIVND (reference sequence). The CDR3 consists of 14 residues. V shed 5 bases and J shed 6 bases, with 14 bases lying between them. CDR3 sequence reads: CASSGGGRAQPQHF. In nucleotides, the CDR3 is TGTGCCAGTAGTGGCGGCGGCAGGGCTCAGCCCCAGCATTTT.

The chain combines TRBV7-2 with TRBJ2-7; D is possibly TRBD1 or TRBD2 (5 bases each). The V end was cut by 2 bases, the J end by 3 bases, with 11 bases between. The CDR3 extends over 14 amino acids. From germline, CDR1 is SGHTA and CDR2 FQGNSA. CDR3 loop: CASSLKGRIYEQYF. The CDR3, as DNA: TGTGCCAGCAGCTTAAAGGGGAGAATCTACGAGCAGTACTTC.

The chain links TRBV9 to TRBJ2-1, with 15 bases lining up with TRBD2. CDR1 and CDR2 from the germline V gene are SGDLS and YYNGEE. V was pared by 2 bases and J by 8 bases, with 11 bases of the junction left unmatched. The CDR3 sequence is 18 residues long. CDR3 region: CASSVRAGLAGGVDEQFF. In DNA, the CDR3 is TGTGCCAGCAGCGTTAGAGCGGGACTAGCGGGAGGTGTTGATGAGCAGTTCTTC.

This chain joins TRBV5-1 and TRBJ2-3; D is unclear. Germline-derived CDR1 and CDR2 are SGHRS and YFSETQ. The V end lost 0 bases, the J end lost 0 bases, and 8 bases lay between the germline ends. This CDR3 is built from 15 residues. The CDR3 sequence is CASSLEVGSTDTQYF. The CDR3 bases are TGCGCCAGCAGCTTGGAGGTAGGAAGCACAGATACGCAGTATTTT.

This sequence joins TRBV6-1 and TRBJ1-1, with 11 bases that match TRBD1. The CDR3 is 14 amino acids. J was trimmed by 3 bases and V by 6 bases; bases with no gene match: 3. Germline CDR1 is MNHNS and CDR2 is SASEGT. The DNA for the CDR3 is TGTGCCAGCAGGGGGACAGGGGGGTACACTGAAGCTTTCTTT. Protein product: CASRGTGGYTEAFF.

This clone has only one observation. The chain employs TRBV4-1 and TRBJ1-2; TRBD1 agrees at 7 bases. Germline V gene sequence: CDR1 MGHRA, CDR2 YSYEKL. V was pared by 0 bases and J by 7 bases, with 8 bases of the junction left unmatched. The CDR3 covers 15 residues. The CDR3: CASSQDTGVKGGYTF. Written as DNA, the CDR3 is TGCGCCAGCAGCCAAGATACAGGGGTAAAGGGTGGCTACACCTTC.

This chain joins TRBV10-3 and TRBJ1-1, with D unclear. The CDR3 runs 15 residues. V was clipped by 3 bases and J by 1 base, with 12 bases between them. The germline V gene encodes CDR1 ENHRY and CDR2 SYGVKD. CDR3 bases: TGTGCCATCAGTGATCCGAGGGAGGGGAACACTGAAGCTTTCTTT. Its protein is CAISDPREGNTEAFF.

The chain links TRBV2 to TRBJ1-6; TRBD1 aligns across 9 bases. CDR3 length equals 13 residues. The junction had 7 bases not matched to a gene; V was cut back by 7 bases and J by 12 bases. The germline V gene has CDR1 SNHLY and CDR2 FYNNEI. As DNA, the CDR3 is TGTGCCAGCACCTCCGAGACAGGGGGACCCCTCCACTTT. Its protein is CASTSETGGPLHF.

This clone appeared a single time. In the same sample, other DNA sequences code for this CDR3. The gene calls are TRBV10-3 and TRBJ2-5; D is unclear. The CDR3 consists of 14 residues. V lost 0 bases and J lost 2, with 7 bases in between. Germline CDR1 reads ENHRY; CDR2 reads SYGVKD. The CDR3, as DNA: TGTGCCATCAGTGAGTCGGGCAGACAAGAGACCCAGTACTTC. Translated: CAISESGRQETQYF.

The count of this clone is one. This rearrangement joins TRBV30 to TRBJ1-4; D uncertain. V shed 4 bases and J shed 3 bases, with 15 bases lying between them. The germline CDR1 and CDR2 sequences are GTSNPN and SVGIG (reference sequence). The CDR3 is made up of 15 amino acids. The CDR3 is CAWTAPTVSNEKLFF. Here the CDR3 DNA reads TGTGCCTGGACCGCACCGACGGTTTCTAATGAAAAACTGTTTTTT.

The chain combines TRBV11-3 with TRBJ2-1, with D possibly being TRBD2 (6 bases). The germline V gene has CDR1 SGHNT and CDR2 YENEEA. This CDR3 is 15 amino acids long. V was pared by 5 bases and J by 3 bases, with 14 bases between. In nucleotides, the CDR3 is TGTGCCAGCAGCCAGGGCGGGGAGGTCTACAATGAGCAGTTCTTC. Translation: CASSQGGEVYNEQFF.

The gene calls are TRBV30 and TRBJ2-7, with TRBD1 matching over 9 bases. The trim removed 3 bases at V and 1 base at J, leaving 4 bases unmatched. The CDR3 totals 14 residues. CDR1 is GTSNPN, CDR2 SVGIG, per germline (reference sequence). CDR3 DNA: TGTGCCTGGAGGGGGACAGGGAGGTCCTACGAGCAGTACTTC. Its translation: CAWRGTGRSYEQYF.

This chain uses TRBV5-1 with TRBJ1-6; D is possibly TRBD1 (6 bases). CDR3 length: 15 amino acids. The germline CDR1 and CDR2 sequences are SGHRS and YFSETQ. V lost 0 bases and J 9 bases, leaving 13 bases between the germline ends. DNA of the CDR3: TGCGCCAGCAGCTTGGTCGTAGGGGGAGTTTCACCCCTCCACTTT. This codes for CASSLVVGGVSPLHF.

The V and J genes are TRBV6-1 and TRBJ1-6; D gene unclear. The V and J ends lost 0 bases and 11 bases respectively, with 14 bases between them. Germline loops: CDR1 MNHNS, CDR2 SASEGT. The CDR3 extends over 15 amino acids. CDR3 in amino acids: CASSEASGSRTPLHF. Here the CDR3 DNA reads TGTGCCAGCAGTGAAGCTTCTGGGTCCAGAACACCCCTCCACTTT.

This clone appeared a single time. The J gene is TRBJ2-6, the V gene TRBV13; possibly TRBD1 for D (5 bases). Germline V gives CDR1 PRHDT, CDR2 FYEKMQ (reference sequence). Trimming stripped 6 bases from V and 0 bases from J, with 21 bases between. CDR3 length: 19 residues. The chain's CDR3 is CASRVRRLTGISGANVLTF. The CDR3 DNA follows: TGTGCCAGCAGGGTTAGAAGGTTAACAGGCATCTCTGGGGCCAACGTCCTGACTTTC.

In its sample, this clone was seen once. V and J are TRBV6-5 and TRBJ2-3; D is unclear. The germline gives CDR1 MNHEY, CDR2 SVGAGI. The CDR3 totals 14 residues. The ends were cut back, 7 bases at V and 2 bases at J, with 13 bases in the middle. Written as DNA, the CDR3 is TGTGCCAGCACCGAGGCAAGGCCCACAGATACGCAGTATTTT. This codes for CASTEARPTDTQYF.

Regarding this clone: Other DNA sequences in the same sample also yield this CDR3. The V gene is TRBV5-1, the J gene TRBJ2-2; D not certain. CDR3 length: 11 amino acids. Trimming removed 2 bases from V and 7 bases from J, with 3 bases in between. The germline V gene has CDR1 SGHRS and CDR2 YFSETQ. The CDR3 coding sequence is TGCGCCAGCAGCTTATACGGGGAGCTGTTTTTT. Protein: CASSLYGELFF.

The CDR3 region has the DNA TGTGCCAGGCTCGCAGGGGGCCTGGGGACTGAAGCTTTCTTT. Translation: CARLAGGLGTEAFF. The chain is built from TRBV6-4 and TRBJ1-1; 8 bases agree with TRBD1. V gave up 9 bases and J gave up 5 bases; unmatched junction bases: 11. The CDR3 is made up of 14 amino acids. Germline values: CDR1 MRHNA, CDR2 SNTAGT.

This clone turned up a few times. The V gene is TRBV5-1, the J gene TRBJ2-7, with 10 positions matching TRBD1. This CDR3 is 14 amino acids long. Trimming took 4 bases from V and 3 from J; bases not matched to a gene: 4. Germline CDR1 is SGHRS and CDR2 is YFSETQ. CDR3: CASSRGTGDYEQYF. The CDR3 nucleotides are TGCGCCAGCAGCAGGGGGACAGGGGACTACGAGCAGTACTTC.

The CDR3 here is CASSLHLGLALGTDTQYF. The CDR3 DNA is TGCGCCAGCAGCCTTCACCTGGGACTAGCGTTGGGGACAGATACGCAGTATTTT. The chain couples TRBV5-1 to TRBJ2-3; TRBD2 matches at 10 bases. Trimming took 4 bases from V and 3 from J; bases not matched to a gene: 14. The CDR3 length is 18 residues. Germline CDR1 and CDR2: SGHRS and YFSETQ.

The chain employs TRBV9 and TRBJ2-2, with D possibly called TRBD1 or TRBD2 (6 bases each). This CDR3 spans 16 amino acids. V dropped 1 base and J dropped 2 bases, with 12 bases sitting between them. CDR1 is SGDLS, CDR2 YYNGEE, per germline. The CDR3 DNA reads as TGTGCCAGCAGCGTACTGGAGGGGGTTAACACCGGGGAGCTGTTTTTT. Amino acid sequence: CASSVLEGVNTGELFF.

In regard to this clone: The same CDR3 is also encoded by other DNA sequences in this sample. The chain uses TRBV29-1 and TRBJ2-7, with D maybe TRBD1 (5 bases). The CDR3 sequence is 11 residues long. From germline, CDR1 is SQVTM and CDR2 ANQGSEA. Trimming left V 4 bases short and J 4 bases short, with 8 bases between. CDR3: CSVVRGYEQYF. The CDR3 nucleotides read TGCAGCGTTGTAAGGGGTTACGAGCAGTACTTC.

This rearrangement joins TRBV11-2 to TRBJ1-1, with no clear D. V was clipped by 5 bases and J by 0 bases, with 10 bases between them. CDR1 is SGHAT, CDR2 FQNNGV, per germline. The CDR3 totals 14 residues. CDR3 residues: CASSLRTVNTEAFF. The CDR3 DNA reads TGTGCCAGCAGCCTCCGGACTGTGAACACTGAAGCTTTCTTT.

The chain links TRBV28 to TRBJ2-1; 8 bases line up with TRBD1. This CDR3 region has 15 residues. Losses at the gene ends were 3 bases for V and 2 bases for J; bases not matched to a gene: 3. The germline gives CDR1 MDHEN, CDR2 SYDVKM. The chain's CDR3 is CASSFDRGAYNEQFF. The CDR3 DNA sequence: TGTGCCAGCAGTTTCGACAGGGGCGCCTACAATGAGCAGTTCTTC.

The chain has TRBV7-8 and TRBJ1-6; 9 nucleotides match TRBD1. The CDR3 spans 16 residues. Germline loops: CDR1 SGHVS, CDR2 FQNEAQ. V shed 1 base and J 6 bases; nucleotides not matched to a gene: 4. The CDR3 region has the DNA TGTGCCAGCAGCTTAGGCGGGACAGGGCGTAATTCACCCCTCCACTTT. Protein product: CASSLGGTGRNSPLHF.

This clone was seen just once. Other DNA sequences in this sample translate to the same CDR3. CDR3 DNA: TGTGCCATATCATCTGGGGGAACTGAAGCTTTCTTT. Translating it yields CAISSGGTEAFF. The chain employs TRBV10-3 and TRBJ1-1, with D maybe TRBD1 (5 bases). V lost 9 bases to trimming and J lost 5 bases, with 13 bases between them. The CDR3 sequence is 12 residues long. Germline V gene sequence: CDR1 ENHRY, CDR2 SYGVKD.

The genes are TRBV16 and TRBJ2-2; TRBD1 matches 8 bases. This CDR3 contains 14 residues. V was pared by 5 bases and J by 4 bases, with 3 bases of the junction left unmatched. Germline V CDR1 and CDR2: KGHSY, FQNENV. The CDR3 nucleotides read TGTGCCAGCAGCTTTGGACAGGGCACCGGGGAGCTGTTTTTT. Its translation is CASSFGQGTGELFF. Based on the CDR3 plus reference TRBV16 and TRBJ2-2, the full variable domain is GEEVAQTPKHLVRGEGQKAKLYCAPIKGHSYVFWYQQVLKNEFKFLISFQNENVFDETGMPKERFSAKCLPNSPCSLEIQATKLEDSAVYFCASSFGQGTGELFFGEGSRLTVL.